Presented here are 17 T cell receptor beta chains from one specimen sequenced in a study of CD8 T cells in ankylosing spondylitis. Study-wide points: A motif in TCR beta, a set of eight highly homologous variants, appeared characteristic of ankylosing spondylitis blood.

TCRdb re-derived calls from the 5' RACE reads in MiXCR, one entry per CDR3 protein. In the table there are roughly 700,000 distinct CDR3 sequences, roughly 19% of which are singletons. These receptors' antigens are unknown. The source material was blood, either unsorted or a sorted T cell fraction (not recorded which). These receptors all come from a male donor with ankylosing spondylitis.

Regarding this clonotype: Germline and junction disagree at one end, which may indicate a read error. J is TRBJ2-7 and V is TRBV12-3 or TRBV12-4, with D tentatively TRBD1 or TRBD2 (6 bases each). This CDR3 has 15 residues. CDR3 in amino acids: CASSLGWGASHEQYF. CDR3 in DNA: TGTGCCAGCAGTTTAGGGTGGGGGGCCTCCCACGAGCAGTACTTC.

There are a few counts of this clonotype. The chain employs TRBV6-5 and TRBJ1-5; perhaps TRBD1 as D (6 bases). This CDR3 is 18 amino acids long. With 3 bases removed from V and 7 bases from J, the gap between germline ends came to 25 bases. CDR1 MNHEY and CDR2 SVGAGI come from the germline V gene. CDR3 loop: CASSYSTGRTVFRQPQHF. CDR3 nucleotides: TGTGCCAGCAGTTATTCGACAGGTCGGACAGTGTTTCGCCAGCCCCAGCATTTT.

This clonotype was detected a few times. The gene calls are TRBV11-1 and TRBJ1-2; D gene unclear. The V end lost 5 bases, the J end lost 3 bases, and 25 bases lay between the germline ends. Germline assignment: CDR1 SGHAT and CDR2 FQDESV (reference sequence). The CDR3 is 18 amino acids. The CDR3 DNA reads TGTGCCAGCAGCCCCCCGGGCCTCCGGGGAAGGGCGGACTATGGCTACACCTTC. Protein product: CASSPPGLRGRADYGYTF.

This clonotype was picked up a small number of times. The CDR3 sequence: CSVEKSLWVDTQYF. CDR3 coding DNA: TGCAGCGTTGAAAAGAGTCTGTGGGTAGATACGCAGTATTTT. This chain joins TRBV29-1 and TRBJ2-3; D is ambiguous. Germline CDR1 reads SQVTM; CDR2 reads ANQGSEA. The CDR3 loop spans 14 amino acids. Trimming removed 2 bases at V and 5 bases at J, with 14 bases between.

This clonotype was recorded once. V is TRBV21-1 and J is TRBJ1-3; the D call in the table, TRBD1, was not verified against the DNA. TRBV21-1 has pseudogene status. This CDR3 region has 16 residues. CDR3 amino acids: CASSPPGTGSGNTIYF. The CDR3 nucleotides read TGTGCCAGCAGCCCTCCCGGGACAGGCTCTGGAAACACCATATATTTT.

This clonotype was observed a handful of times. The rearrangement joins TRBV4-2 to TRBJ2-3; 10 positions match TRBD2. With V trimmed by 4 bases and J by 0 bases, 13 bases remained unmatched. The CDR3 is made up of 19 amino acids. Germline values: CDR1 LGHNA, CDR2 YNFKEQ. The CDR3 bases are TGTGCCAGCAGCCCCTCGGGACTAGCGATAGAGCCTAGCACAGATACGCAGTATTTT. It yields the protein CASSPSGLAIEPSTDTQYF.

There are a few counts of this clonotype. The genes are TRBV27 and TRBJ2-7; TRBD2 matches at 12 bases. This CDR3 has 15 residues. Looked up from germline, CDR1 is MNHEY and CDR2 is SMNVEV (reference sequence). Losses at the gene ends were 5 bases for V and 7 bases for J; bases not matched to a gene: 9. The CDR3 nucleotides read TGTGCCAGCAGTCCGCCCGGACTAGCGGGGTTTGAGCAGTACTTC. Protein sequence: CASSPPGLAGFEQYF.

This clonotype was detected only a few times. The chain joins TRBV11-2 to TRBJ2-7; TRBD2 might be the D (5 bases). Germline V gene sequence: CDR1 SGHAT, CDR2 FQNNGV. V dropped 7 bases and J dropped 6 bases, with 10 bases sitting between them. This CDR3 region has 11 residues. The CDR3 nucleotides are TGTGCCAGCAACCGGCGGGTCGAGCAGTACTTC. Translating gives CASNRRVEQYF.

This clonotype was seen many times. V and J are TRBV5-1 and TRBJ2-7; D remains unclear. The CDR3 is 13 amino acids. Trimming left V 4 bases short and J 1 base short, with 9 bases between. Per the germline V gene, CDR1 is SGHRS and CDR2 is YFSETQ. Written as DNA, the CDR3 is TGCGCCAGCAGCCTTTACAGTTCCTACGAGCAGTACTTC. Its translation is CASSLYSSYEQYF.

This clonotype was counted many times. CDR3 sequence: CATAQGSNEQYF. The DNA for the CDR3 is TGTGCCACCGCTCAGGGTTCTAACGAGCAGTACTTC. V and J are TRBV15 and TRBJ2-7; a weak D match, TRBD1 (5 bases). The CDR3 loop spans 12 amino acids. The germline CDR1 and CDR2 sequences are LNHNV and YYDKDF (reference sequence). The V gene lost 8 bases and the J gene lost 5 bases, with 13 bases spanning the gap.

The V gene is TRBV20-1, the J gene TRBJ2-1; a weak D match, TRBD2 (5 bases). Germline CDR1 is DFQATT and CDR2 is SNEGSKA (reference sequence). This CDR3 has 12 residues. The CDR3 protein is CRAVAGGNEQFF. Here the CDR3 DNA reads TGCAGGGCGGTGGCGGGCGGCAATGAGCAGTTCTTC.

This clonotype was detected only a few times. V gene TRBV7-9 combines with J gene TRBJ2-1; D perhaps matches TRBD1 (6 bases). Germline V CDR1 and CDR2: SEHNR, FQNEAQ (reference sequence). V gave up 5 bases and J gave up 6 bases, with 17 bases separating them. The CDR3 runs 15 residues. CDR3 region: CASSLPGQNFNEQFF. CDR3 coding DNA: TGTGCCAGCAGCCTTCCGGGACAAAACTTCAATGAGCAGTTCTTC.

The chain has TRBV12-3 or TRBV12-4 and TRBJ2-7; weak D call: TRBD1 (6 bases). The CDR3 consists of 14 residues. The germline V and J ends were trimmed by 7 bases and 5 bases, with 18 bases remaining between them. CDR3 sequence reads: CASTRGGSGNEQYF. CDR3 coding DNA: TGTGCCAGCACCCGTGGGGGCTCGGGAAACGAGCAGTACTTC.

The V call is TRBV18, the J call TRBJ2-7; 9 bases match TRBD1. The CDR3 consists of 15 residues. After removal of 3 bases from V and 6 bases from J, the junction contained 9 bases not matched to a gene. Germline assignment: CDR1 KGHSH and CDR2 LQKENI. In DNA form, the CDR3 reads TGTGCCAGCTCACCGGGACAGGGAGGATTGGGCGAGCAGTACTTC. Amino acid sequence: CASSPGQGGLGEQYF.

The sample holds a few counts of this clonotype. V is TRBV6-2 or TRBV6-3 and J is TRBJ1-4; D gene ambiguous. V was clipped by 2 bases and J by 6 bases, with 7 bases between them. The V gene's germline CDR1 is MNHEY and CDR2 SVGEGT. CDR3 size: 13 residues. The CDR3 nucleotides are TGTGCCAGCAGTTACGGCGGGGATGAAAAACTGTTTTTT. It translates to CASSYGGDEKLFF.

This chain links TRBV2 with TRBJ2-7; D gene ambiguous. V lost 5 bases to trimming and J lost 5 bases, with 10 bases between them. The CDR3 extends over 12 amino acids. CDR1 and CDR2 from the germline V gene are SNHLY and FYNNEI. The DNA for the CDR3 is TGTGCCAGCAGTTTAGCCGAGCACGAGCAGTACTTC. Encoded protein: CASSLAEHEQYF.

The V gene is TRBV12-3 or TRBV12-4, the J gene TRBJ1-2, with TRBD1 matching 9 bases. This CDR3 region has 13 residues. Germline trimming cut 6 bases from V and 8 bases from J; bases unmatched to any gene: 7. DNA for the CDR3: TGTGCCAGCAGCCTACAGGGGGCGGGGGGCTACACCTTC. Its translation is CASSLQGAGGYTF.